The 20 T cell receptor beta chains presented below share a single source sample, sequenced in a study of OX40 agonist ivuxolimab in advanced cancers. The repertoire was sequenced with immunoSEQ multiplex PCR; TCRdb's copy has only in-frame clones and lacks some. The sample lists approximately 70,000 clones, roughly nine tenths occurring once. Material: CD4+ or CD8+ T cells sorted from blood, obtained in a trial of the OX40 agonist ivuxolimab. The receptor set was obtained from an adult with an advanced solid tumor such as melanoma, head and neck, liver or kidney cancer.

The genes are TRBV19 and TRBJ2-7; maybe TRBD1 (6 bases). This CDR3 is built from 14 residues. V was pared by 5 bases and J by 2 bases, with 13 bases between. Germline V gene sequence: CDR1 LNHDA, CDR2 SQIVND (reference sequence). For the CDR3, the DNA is TGTGCCAGTAGTGAAAGTCGGGACACCTACGAGCAGTACTTC. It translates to CASSESRDTYEQYF.

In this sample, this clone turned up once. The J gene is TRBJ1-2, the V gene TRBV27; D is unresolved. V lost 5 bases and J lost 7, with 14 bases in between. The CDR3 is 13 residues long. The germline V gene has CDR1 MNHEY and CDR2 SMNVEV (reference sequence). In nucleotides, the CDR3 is TGTGCCAGCAGTAATCCGGGGAGAGGTGGCTACACCTTC. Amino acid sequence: CASSNPGRGGYTF.

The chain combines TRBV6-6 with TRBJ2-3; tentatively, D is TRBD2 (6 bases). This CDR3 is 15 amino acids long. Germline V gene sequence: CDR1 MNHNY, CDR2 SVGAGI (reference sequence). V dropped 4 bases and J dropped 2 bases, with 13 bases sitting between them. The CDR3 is CASSSAGPLTDTQYF. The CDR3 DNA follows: TGTGCCAGCAGTTCGGCGGGACCCCTCACAGATACGCAGTATTTT.

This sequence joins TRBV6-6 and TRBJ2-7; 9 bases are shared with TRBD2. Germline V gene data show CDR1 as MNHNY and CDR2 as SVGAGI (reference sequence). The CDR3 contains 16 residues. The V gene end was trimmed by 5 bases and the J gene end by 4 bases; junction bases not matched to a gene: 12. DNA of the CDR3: TGTGCCAGCAGTCCGGGACTAGCTCCACCCAGTTACGAGCAGTACTTC. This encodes CASSPGLAPPSYEQYF.

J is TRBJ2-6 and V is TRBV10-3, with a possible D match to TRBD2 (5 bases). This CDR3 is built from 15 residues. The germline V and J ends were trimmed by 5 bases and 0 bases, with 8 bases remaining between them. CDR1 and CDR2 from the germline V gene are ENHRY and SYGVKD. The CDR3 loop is CAISNRDSGANVLTF. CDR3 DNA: TGTGCCATCAGTAACCGGGACTCTGGGGCCAACGTCCTGACTTTC.

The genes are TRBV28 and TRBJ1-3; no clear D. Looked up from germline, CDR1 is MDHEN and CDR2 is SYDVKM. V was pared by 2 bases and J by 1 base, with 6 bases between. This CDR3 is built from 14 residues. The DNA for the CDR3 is TGTGCCAGCAGTTTAAGGTCTTCTGGAAACACCATATATTTT. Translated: CASSLRSSGNTIYF.

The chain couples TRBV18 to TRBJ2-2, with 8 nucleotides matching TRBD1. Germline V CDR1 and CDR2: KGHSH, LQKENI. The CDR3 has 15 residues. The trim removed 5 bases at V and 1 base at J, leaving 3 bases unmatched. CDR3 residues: CASSFDRGNTGELFF. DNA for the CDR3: TGTGCCAGCTCATTCGACAGGGGGAACACCGGGGAGCTGTTTTTT.

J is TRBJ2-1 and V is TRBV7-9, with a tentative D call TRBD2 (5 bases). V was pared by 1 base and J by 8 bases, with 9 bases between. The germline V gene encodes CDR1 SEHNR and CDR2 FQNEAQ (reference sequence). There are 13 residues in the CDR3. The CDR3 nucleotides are TGTGCCAGCAGCTTAGGAGGGAACGATGAGCAGTTCTTC. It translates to CASSLGGNDEQFF. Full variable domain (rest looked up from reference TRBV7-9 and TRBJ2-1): DTGVSQNPRHKITKRGQNVTFRCDPISEHNRLYWYRQTLGQGPEFLTYFQNEAQLEKSRLLSDRFSAERPKGSFSTLEIQRTEQGDSAMYLCASSLGGNDEQFFGPGTRLTVL.

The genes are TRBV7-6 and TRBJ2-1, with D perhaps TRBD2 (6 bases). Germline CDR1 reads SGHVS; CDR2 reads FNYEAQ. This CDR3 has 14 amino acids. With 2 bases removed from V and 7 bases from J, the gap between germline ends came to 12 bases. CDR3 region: CASSLMASANEQFF. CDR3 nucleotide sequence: TGTGCCAGCAGCTTAATGGCTAGCGCTAATGAGCAGTTCTTC.

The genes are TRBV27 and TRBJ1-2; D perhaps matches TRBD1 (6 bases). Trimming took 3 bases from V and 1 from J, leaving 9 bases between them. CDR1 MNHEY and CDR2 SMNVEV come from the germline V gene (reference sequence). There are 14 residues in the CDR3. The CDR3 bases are TGTGCCAGCAGTTTCCGGGGGCTTAACTATGGCTACACCTTC. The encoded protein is CASSFRGLNYGYTF.

The CDR3 region is CASSYSRGAMNTEAFF. Here the CDR3 DNA reads TGTGCCAGCAGTTACTCGAGAGGGGCCATGAACACTGAAGCTTTCTTT. V is TRBV6-5 and J is TRBJ1-1; perhaps TRBD1 as D (5 bases). V gave up 0 bases and J gave up 0 bases, with 11 bases separating them. CDR3 size: 16 residues. Looked up from germline, CDR1 is MNHEY and CDR2 is SVGAGI.

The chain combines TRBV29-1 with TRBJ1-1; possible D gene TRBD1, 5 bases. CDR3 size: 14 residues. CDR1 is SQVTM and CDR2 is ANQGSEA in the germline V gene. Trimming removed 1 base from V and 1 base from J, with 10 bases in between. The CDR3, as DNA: TGCAGCGTTGAAGCGGGGGTCGGGAACACTGAAGCTTTCTTT. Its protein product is CSVEAGVGNTEAFF.

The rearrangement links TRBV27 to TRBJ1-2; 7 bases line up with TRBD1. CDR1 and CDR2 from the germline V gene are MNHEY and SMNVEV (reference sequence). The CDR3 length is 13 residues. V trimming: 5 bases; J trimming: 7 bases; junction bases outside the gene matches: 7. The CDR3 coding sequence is TGTGCCAGCAGTCCCAGGGGGTCGTCTGGCTACACCTTC. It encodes CASSPRGSSGYTF.

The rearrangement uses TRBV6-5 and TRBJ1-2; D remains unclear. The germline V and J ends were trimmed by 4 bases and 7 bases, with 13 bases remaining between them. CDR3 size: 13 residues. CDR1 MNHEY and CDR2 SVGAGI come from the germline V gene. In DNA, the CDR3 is TGTGCCAGCAGTTCAACCCGGAAGTCTGGCTACACCTTC. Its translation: CASSSTRKSGYTF.

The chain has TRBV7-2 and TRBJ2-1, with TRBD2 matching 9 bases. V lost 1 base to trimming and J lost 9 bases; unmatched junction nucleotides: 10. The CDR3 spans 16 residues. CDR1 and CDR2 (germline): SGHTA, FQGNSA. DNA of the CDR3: TGTGCCAGCAGCTTAGATCCGGGACTAGCAAGGGGTGAGCAGTTCTTC. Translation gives CASSLDPGLARGEQFF.

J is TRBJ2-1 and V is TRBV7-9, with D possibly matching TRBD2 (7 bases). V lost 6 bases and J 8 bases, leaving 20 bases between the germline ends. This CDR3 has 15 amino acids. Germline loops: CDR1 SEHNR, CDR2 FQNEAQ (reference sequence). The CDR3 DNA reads TGTGCCAGCAGACATCAACGGGGGGCGAGGGATGAGCAGTTCTTC. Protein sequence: CASRHQRGARDEQFF. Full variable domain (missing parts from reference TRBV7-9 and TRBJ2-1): DTGVSQNPRHKITKRGQNVTFRCDPISEHNRLYWYRQTLGQGPEFLTYFQNEAQLEKSRLLSDRFSAERPKGSFSTLEIQRTEQGDSAMYLCASRHQRGARDEQFFGPGTRLTVL.

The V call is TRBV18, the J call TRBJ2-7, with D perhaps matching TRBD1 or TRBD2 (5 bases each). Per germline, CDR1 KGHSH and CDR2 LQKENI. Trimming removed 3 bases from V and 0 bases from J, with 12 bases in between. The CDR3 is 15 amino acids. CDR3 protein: CASSPGARSSYEQYF. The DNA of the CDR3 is TGTGCCAGCTCACCCGGGGCCCGAAGCTCCTACGAGCAGTACTTC.

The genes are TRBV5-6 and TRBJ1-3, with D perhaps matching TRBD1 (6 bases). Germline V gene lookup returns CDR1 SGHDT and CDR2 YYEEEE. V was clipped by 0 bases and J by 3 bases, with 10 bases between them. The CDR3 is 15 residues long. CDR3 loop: CASSLARGRGNTIYF. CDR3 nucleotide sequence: TGTGCCAGCAGCTTGGCCAGGGGCCGTGGAAACACCATATATTTT.

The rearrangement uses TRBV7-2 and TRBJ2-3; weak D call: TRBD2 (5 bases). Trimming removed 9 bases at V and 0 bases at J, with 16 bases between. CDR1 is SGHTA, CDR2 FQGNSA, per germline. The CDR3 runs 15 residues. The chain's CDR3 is CASRTALLSTDTQYF. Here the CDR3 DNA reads TGTGCCAGTAGGACTGCCCTTCTAAGCACAGATACGCAGTATTTT.

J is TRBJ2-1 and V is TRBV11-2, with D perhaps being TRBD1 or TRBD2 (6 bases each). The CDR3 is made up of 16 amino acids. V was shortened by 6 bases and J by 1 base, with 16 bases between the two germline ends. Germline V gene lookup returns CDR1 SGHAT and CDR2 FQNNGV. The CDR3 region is CASRVGGGGSYNEQFF. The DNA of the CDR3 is TGTGCCAGCAGGGTAGGGGGAGGAGGATCCTACAATGAGCAGTTCTTC.